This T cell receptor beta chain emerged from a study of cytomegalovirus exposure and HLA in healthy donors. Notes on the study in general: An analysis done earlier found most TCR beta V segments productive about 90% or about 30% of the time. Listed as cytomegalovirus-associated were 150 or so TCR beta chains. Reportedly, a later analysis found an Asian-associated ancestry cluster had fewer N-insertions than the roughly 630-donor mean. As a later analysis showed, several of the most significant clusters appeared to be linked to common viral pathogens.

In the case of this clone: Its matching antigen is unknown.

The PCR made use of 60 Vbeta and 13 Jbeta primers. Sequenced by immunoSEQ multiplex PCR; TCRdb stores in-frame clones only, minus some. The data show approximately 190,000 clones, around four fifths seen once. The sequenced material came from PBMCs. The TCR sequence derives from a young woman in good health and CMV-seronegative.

CDR3 amino acids: CASSVPRGRGTEAFF. The CDR3 nucleotides are TGTGCCAGCAGTGTTCCCAGGGGGCGGGGGACTGAAGCTTTCTTT. J is TRBJ1-1 and V is TRBV25-1; TRBD1 matches at 8 bases. The CDR3 has 15 residues. Germline V gene sequence: CDR1 MGHDK, CDR2 SYGVNS. V was clipped by 4 bases and J by 5 bases; unmatched bases: 9.